These 8 T cell receptor beta chains originate from one sample sequenced in a study of shared clonotypes between healthy human individuals. Libraries were prepared by immunoSEQ multiplex PCR; TCRdb keeps only in-frame clonotypes and omits some of them. This table holds about 2.4 million clones, 93% found once. Material: naive CD4+ T cells from PBMCs. Subset: CD45RA+ positively selected. The source of these receptors is a man aged 18 to 29 in good health. Some clones in this sample may be carry-over from other donors' samples.

This clone was seen once. The chain joins TRBV29-1 to TRBJ2-3; 10 bases map to TRBD2. The CDR3 is 15 amino acids. The germline gives CDR1 SQVTM, CDR2 ANQGSEA. V lost 5 bases to trimming and J lost 3 bases; unmatched junction nucleotides: 8. CDR3 nucleotides: TGCAGCGTTCCGCCTAGCGGGAGCGTAACAGATACGCAGTATTTT. As protein: CSVPPSGSVTDTQYF.

Worth noting for this clone: Other DNA sequences in the sample encode the same CDR3. This chain joins TRBV18 and TRBJ2-1, with TRBD2 matching 10 bases. This CDR3 spans 15 amino acids. From germline, CDR1 is KGHSH and CDR2 LQKENI. Unmatched junction bases numbered 4, after V lost 4 bases and J lost 4 bases. CDR3: CASSRTSGTYNEQFF. The CDR3 DNA follows: TGTGCCAGCTCACGGACTAGCGGAACTTACAATGAGCAGTTCTTC.

V gene TRBV13 combines with J gene TRBJ2-1, with D uncertain. CDR3 length equals 14 residues. Deletions cut 5 bases from V and 4 bases from J, with 12 bases between. Germline CDR1 and CDR2: PRHDT and FYEKMQ (reference sequence). CDR3 loop: CASSNGPPYNEQFF. CDR3 coding DNA: TGTGCCAGCAGCAACGGACCCCCATACAATGAGCAGTTCTTC.

The V and J genes are TRBV28 and TRBJ1-4; 7 bases fit TRBD1. With V trimmed by 6 bases and J by 2 bases, 6 bases remained unmatched. Germline V gene data show CDR1 as MDHEN and CDR2 as SYDVKM. The CDR3 runs to 15 residues. The CDR3, as DNA: TGTGCCAGCAGGGCCAGGGGGGCGACTAATGAAAAACTGTTTTTT. The encoded protein is CASRARGATNEKLFF.

This sequence joins TRBV9 and TRBJ1-1, with D hard to call. The CDR3 contains 13 residues. V lost 0 bases to trimming and J lost 5 bases, with 8 bases between them. The germline V gene encodes CDR1 SGDLS and CDR2 YYNGEE. The CDR3 is CASSVEAETEAFF. The CDR3 nucleotides read TGTGCCAGCAGCGTAGAGGCGGAGACTGAAGCTTTCTTT.

The rearrangement uses TRBV28 and TRBJ2-5, with a possible D match to TRBD1 (6 bases). Trimming left V 6 bases short and J 2 bases short, with 16 bases between. Germline-derived CDR1 and CDR2 are MDHEN and SYDVKM. This CDR3 comprises 15 residues. CDR3 region: CASRDTGPQQETQYF. The DNA of the CDR3 is TGTGCCAGCAGGGACACAGGGCCCCAGCAAGAGACCCAGTACTTC. Looking up the rest from reference TRBV28 and TRBJ2-5 gives the full variable domain: DVKVTQSSRYLVKRTGEKVFLECVQDMDHENMFWYRQDPGLGLRLIYFSYDVKMKEKGDIPEGYSVSREKKERFSLILESASTNQTSMYLCASRDTGPQQETQYFGPGTRLLVL.

The chain has TRBV5-1 and TRBJ1-2; a weak D match, TRBD1 (6 bases). V was cut by 4 bases and J by 1 base, with 14 bases left in between. The V gene's germline CDR1 is SGHRS and CDR2 YFSETQ. The CDR3 runs 15 residues. CDR3 bases: TGCGCCAGCAGCCAGTGGACAGATCTTAACTATGGCTACACCTTC. Residues: CASSQWTDLNYGYTF.

Concerning this clone itself: This sample includes further DNA sequences coding for the same CDR3. V gene TRBV4-2 combines with J gene TRBJ2-2; D gene uncertain. CDR1 and CDR2 from the germline V gene are LGHNA and YNFKEQ. V was clipped by 0 bases and J by 1 base, with 3 bases between them. This CDR3 contains 14 residues. The CDR3 DNA reads as TGTGCCAGCAGCCAAGATAGGAACACCGGGGAGCTGTTTTTT. It encodes CASSQDRNTGELFF.